This T cell receptor beta chain was sequenced for a study of regulatory T cells in long-lasting Graves disease. Broader study findings: Reduced TCR diversity was observed in persistent Graves' patients versus newly diagnosed patients.

The time point: persistent/refractory GD, antithyroid drugs over 5 years with positive TRAb. Construction of the TCR library relied on RNA isolated from PBMCs. One endocrinology department in Xi'an, China, was where patients came from. This clonotype occurred a few times. The antigen is undetermined. Libraries of TCR beta came from iRepertoire HTBI primers plus Arm-PCR of CDR3 regions. TCRdb reanalysed the multiplex PCR reads using MiXCR and keeps one entry per CDR3 protein. The sample has over 300,000 distinct CDR3 sequences; roughly a fifth are singletons. Specimen: peripheral blood mononuclear cells (PBMCs), collected when the disease was refractory, from a patient treated with antithyroid drugs. This sequence was found in a female donor with Graves disease.

Here the CDR3 DNA reads TGCAGCGTTAGCGGCTGGAACACTGAAGCTTTCTTT. It yields the protein CSVSGWNTEAFF. The chain has TRBV29-1 and TRBJ1-1; D gene uncertain. V lost 5 bases and J 1 base, leaving 8 bases between the germline ends. This CDR3 is built from 12 residues. Germline lookup yields CDR1 SQVTM and CDR2 ANQGSEA.